This T cell receptor beta chain was recorded in a study of blood T cell repertoires in COVID-19. Study-wide background: From T cells, B-cell-depleted T cells, or PBMCs came the material, which was cDNA or gDNA.

Clones were read by immunoSEQ multiplex PCR, and TCRdb kept only the in-frame ones, dropping some. The sample includes roughly 170,000 clones, 65% to 85% of them seen just once. From germline, CDR1 is SQVTM and CDR2 ANQGSEA. This CDR3 spans 12 amino acids. The V and J ends lost 4 bases and 2 bases respectively, with 9 bases between them. The sample taken for sequencing was PBMCs or T cells enriched from blood (not recorded which). This chain links TRBV29-1 with TRBJ2-7, with D uncertain. This clonotype was obtained from a woman between 45 and 65 years old in a cohort exposed to, infected with or recovered from COVID-19 (not recorded which). The chain's CDR3 is CSVVRDTYEQYF. CDR3 bases: TGCAGCGTTGTACGAGATACCTACGAGCAGTACTTC.